The clone carrying this TCR beta chain was detected a few times. Total RNA, at least 5.5 micrograms per sample, came from PBMCs. This CDR3 is 17 amino acids long. Germline assignment: CDR1 SGHTA and CDR2 FQGNSA. The J segment lost 2 bases and the V segment lost 2 bases, leaving 7 bases of the junction unmatched. This sample stems from a study of blood T cells in healthy people across ages. With a J-beta primer mix and a sample-barcoded 5' primer, a second PCR ran about 6 to 11 cycles. One entry per CDR3 protein, called by TCRdb with MiXCR from the 5' RACE reads. The table includes 650,000 to 1,000,000 distinct CDR3 sequences, about 42% detected once.

This receptor was taken from an elderly man in good health. The chain couples TRBV7-2 to TRBJ2-2, with 8 bases matching TRBD2. Material for sequencing was blood. CDR3 DNA: TGTGCCAGCAGCTTAATGCGGGGGGCTCGAAACACCGGGGAGCTGTTTTTT. Translating it yields CASSLMRGARNTGELFF.